The T cell receptor beta chain under discussion was sequenced for a study of cytomegalovirus exposure and HLA in healthy donors. Study findings and constraints: Later genetic work tied a missense DCLRE1C variant to beta-chain V and J trimming. Researchers reported that three CMV-associated chains were confirmed in vitro as CMV antigen-specific. Relative to the approximately 630-donor mean, N-insertions were reportedly fewer in an Asian-associated ancestry cluster in a later analysis. In a later analysis, most CMV-associated TCR beta chains appeared HLA-restricted.

This CDR3 has 14 residues. Trimming stripped 2 bases from V and 2 bases from J, with 9 bases between. Germline V CDR1 and CDR2: LNHDA, SQIVND (reference sequence). Researchers ran the PCR with 60 Vbeta and 13 Jbeta primers. Sequenced by immunoSEQ multiplex PCR; TCRdb stores in-frame clones only, minus some. The sample table sets out 200,000 to 250,000 clones. In regard to this clone: Its target is not known.

This chain uses TRBV19 with TRBJ1-2; D might be TRBD1 (6 bases). The specimen was PBMCs. The sequence came from a girl aged 2 to 9 in good health and CMV-seropositive. As DNA, the CDR3 is TGTGCCAGTAGTATAACAGGGCTCAACTATGGCTACACCTTC. Encoded protein: CASSITGLNYGYTF.